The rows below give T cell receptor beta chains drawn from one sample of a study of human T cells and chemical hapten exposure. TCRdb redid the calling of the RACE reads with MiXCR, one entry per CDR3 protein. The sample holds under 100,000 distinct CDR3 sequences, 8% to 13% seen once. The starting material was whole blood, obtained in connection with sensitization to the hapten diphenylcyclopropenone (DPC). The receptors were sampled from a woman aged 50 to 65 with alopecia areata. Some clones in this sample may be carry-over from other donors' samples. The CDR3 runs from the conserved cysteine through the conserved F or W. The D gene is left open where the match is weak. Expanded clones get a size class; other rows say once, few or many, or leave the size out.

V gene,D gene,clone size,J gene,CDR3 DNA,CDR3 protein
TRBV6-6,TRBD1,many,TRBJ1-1,TGTGCCAGCAGAACCCTAAGGGGACAGGGGGGCTTGTCAGCTTTCTTT,CASRTLRGQGGLSAFF
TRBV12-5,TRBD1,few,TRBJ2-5,TGTGCTAGTGGGAAGGGACAGGGCCAAGAGACCCAGTACTTC,CASGKGQGQETQYF
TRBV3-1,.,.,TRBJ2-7,TGTGCCAGCAGCCAAGATCCAGGGGTATCTGAGCAGTACTTC,CASSQDPGVSEQYF
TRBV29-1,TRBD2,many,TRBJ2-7,TGCAGCGTGGAGGGGACTAGTTCCGAGCAGTACTTC,CSVEGTSSEQYF
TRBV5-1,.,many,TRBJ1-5,TGCGCCAGCAGCTTGGCCCTTAATCAGCCCCAGCATTTT,CASSLALNQPQHF
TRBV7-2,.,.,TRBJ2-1,TGTGCCAGCAGCTTAGGACTAACCTCCAATGAGCAGTTCTTC,CASSLGLTSNEQFF
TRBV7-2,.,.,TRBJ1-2,TGTGCCAGCAGCCGTAACATTGACTACACCTTC,CASSRNIDYTF
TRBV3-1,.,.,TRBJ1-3,TGTGCCAGCAGCCAAGAACGTAACTCTGGAAACACCATATATTTT,CASSQERNSGNTIYF
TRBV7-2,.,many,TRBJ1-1,TGTGCCAGCAGCTTACAGGGGATCACTGAAGCTTTCTTT,CASSLQGITEAFF
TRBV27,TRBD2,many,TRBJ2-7,TGTGCCAGCACTACTAGCGGAAGCTCCTACGAGCAGTACTTC,CASTTSGSSYEQYF
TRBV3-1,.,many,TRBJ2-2,TGTGCCAGCAGCCAACTTTCGGGGGAGCTGTTTTTT,CASSQLSGELFF
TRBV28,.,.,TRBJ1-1,TGTGCCAGCACCACCCGGGCCACTGAAGCTTTCTTT,CASTTRATEAFF
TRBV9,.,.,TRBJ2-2,TGTGCCAGCAGCGTAGGGGGACCCGCGGGGGAGCTGTTTTTT,CASSVGGPAGELFF
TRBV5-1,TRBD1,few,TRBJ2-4,TGCGCCAGCAGCTCGAGTGAGGCAGGGGGCGCAAGGTCCCCCAAAAACATTCAGTACTTC,CASSSSEAGGARSPKNIQYF
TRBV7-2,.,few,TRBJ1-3,TGTGCCAGCAGCTTAAGGGGGATTGGAGTGGGAGGAAACACCATATATTTT,CASSLRGIGVGGNTIYF
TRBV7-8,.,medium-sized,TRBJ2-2,TGTGCCAGCAGCTTAAGGCTTGGACTGGGTGTCACCGGGGAGCTGTTTTTT,CASSLRLGLGVTGELFF
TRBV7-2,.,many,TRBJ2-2,TGTGCCAGCAGCCCGGACACTAGGAACACCGGGGAGCTGTTTTTT,CASSPDTRNTGELFF
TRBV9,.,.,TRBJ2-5,TGTGCCAGCAGCGTAGGTGTCCAGGGATGGTACCAAGAGACCCAGTACTTC,CASSVGVQGWYQETQYF
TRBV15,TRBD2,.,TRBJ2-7,TGTGCCACCGCACGGGAGGCCTCCTACGAGCAGTACTTC,CATAREASYEQYF
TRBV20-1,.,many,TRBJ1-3,TGCAGTGGAGCGAACTCTGGAAACACCATATATTTT,CSGANSGNTIYF
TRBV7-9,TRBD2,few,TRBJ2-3,TGTGCCAGCAGCCCCAGGCCCTCGGGACTAGCGGGAGTTACGCAGTATTTT,CASSPRPSGLAGVTQYF
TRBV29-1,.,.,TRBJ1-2,TGCAGCGTTGTTAGACAGCCCGGCAGGGGCTACACCTTC,CSVVRQPGRGYTF
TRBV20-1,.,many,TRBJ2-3,TGCAGTGCTCTGCCAGGGCAGGATACGCAGTATTTT,CSALPGQDTQYF
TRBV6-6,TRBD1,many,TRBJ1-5,TGTGCCAGCAGTTACTCGGCGGGCAGGGGGTTAGGCAATCAGCCCCAGCATTTT,CASSYSAGRGLGNQPQHF
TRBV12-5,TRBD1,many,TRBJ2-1,TGTGCTAGTGGTTCCCAACGACAGGGTACCCTCTCCTACAATGAGCAGTTCTTC,CASGSQRQGTLSYNEQFF
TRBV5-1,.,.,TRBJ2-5,TGCGCCAGCAGCGTATCTGGAGGGGAGACCCAGTACTTC,CASSVSGGETQYF
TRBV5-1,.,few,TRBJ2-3,TGCGCCAGCAGCTTGGTGGGGGATAGCACAGATACGCAGTATTTT,CASSLVGDSTDTQYF
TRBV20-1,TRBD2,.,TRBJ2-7,TGCAGTGCTGGGGACCCTCTAGCGGGAGCCTACGAGCAGTACTTC,CSAGDPLAGAYEQYF
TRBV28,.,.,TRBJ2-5,TGTGCCAGCAGTTTAGTGGGAGCAACAGAGACCCAGTACTTC,CASSLVGATETQYF
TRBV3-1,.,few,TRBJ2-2,TGTGCCAGCAGCCCACCATCGTGGGTGGGGGAGCTGTTTTTT,CASSPPSWVGELFF
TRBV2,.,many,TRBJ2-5,TGTGCCAGCCGAAACCAAGAGACCCAGTACTTC,CASRNQETQYF
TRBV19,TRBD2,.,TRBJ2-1,TGTGCCAGTAGTATAATAGCGGGAGGACGTTCCTACAATGAGCAGTTCTTC,CASSIIAGGRSYNEQFF
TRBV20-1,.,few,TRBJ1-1,TGCAGTGCTAGAGAGGGAGGGTCAACTGAAGCTTTCTTT,CSAREGGSTEAFF
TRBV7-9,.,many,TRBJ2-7,TGTGCCAGCAGCTTAGTAGTAGGGATCGGCAGAAACTACGAGCAGTACTTC,CASSLVVGIGRNYEQYF